The next 11 T cell receptor beta chains were all read from a single sample in a study of T-cell memory formation after mild COVID-19. MiXCR, applied by TCRdb to the 5' RACE reads, yields one record per CDR3 protein. The sample has about 110,000 distinct CDR3 sequences; 15% to 20% are singletons. Sample: PBMCs or a T cell subset sorted from them (not recorded which). All receptors derive from a man aged 18 to 30 who had mild COVID-19 (a few samples of this study predate the infection). Cell type and time point are not known.

V and J are TRBV5-1 and TRBJ2-5, with TRBD1 identical over 8 bases. Germline CDR1 is SGHRS and CDR2 is YFSETQ. The CDR3 runs 16 residues. Trimming took 2 bases from V and 6 from J; bases not matched to a gene: 12. The CDR3 protein is CASSFLPGGIMKTQYF. CDR3 sequence (DNA): TGCGCCAGCAGCTTCCTACCAGGGGGCATAATGAAGACCCAGTACTTC. Looking up the rest from reference TRBV5-1 and TRBJ2-5 gives the full variable domain: KAGVTQTPRYLIKTRGQQVTLSCSPISGHRSVSWYQQTPGQGLQFLFEYFSETQRNKGNFPGRFSGRQFSNSRSEMNVSTLELGDSALYLCASSFLPGGIMKTQYFGPGTRLLVL.

This clonotype was detected a few times. The chain employs TRBV7-2 and TRBJ2-6; no clear D. Looked up from germline, CDR1 is SGHTA and CDR2 is FQGNSA. This CDR3 has 16 amino acids. V was clipped by 1 base and J by 3 bases, with 10 bases between them. CDR3 in amino acids: CASSLVAGVGANVLTF. CDR3 in DNA: TGTGCCAGCAGCTTAGTTGCTGGGGTTGGGGCCAACGTCCTGACTTTC.

V usage is TRBV29-1 and J usage is TRBJ1-1, with D perhaps matching TRBD1 (6 bases). V was shortened by 6 bases and J by 4 bases, with 15 bases between the two germline ends. The CDR3 is 13 amino acids. CDR1 and CDR2 (germline): SQVTM, ANQGSEA. The CDR3, as DNA: TGCAGCGTCGATAGGGGAGGGGGCACTGAAGCTTTCTTT. Its translation is CSVDRGGGTEAFF.

The chain uses TRBV7-9 and TRBJ2-1; the match to TRBD2 covers 9 bases. This CDR3 region has 13 residues. V lost 1 base to trimming and J lost 9 bases; unmatched junction nucleotides: 1. CDR1 is SEHNR, CDR2 FQNEAQ, per germline (reference sequence). CDR3 protein: CASSLVAGVEQFF. CDR3 in DNA: TGTGCCAGCAGCTTAGTAGCGGGGGTTGAGCAGTTCTTC.

The chain couples TRBV4-3 to TRBJ1-2, with 9 positions matching TRBD1. With V trimmed by 1 base and J by 4 bases, 7 bases remained unmatched. CDR1 LGHNA and CDR2 YSLEER come from the germline V gene. The CDR3 consists of 16 residues. CDR3 loop: CASSQAPGQGIYGYTF. CDR3 nucleotides: TGCGCCAGCAGCCAAGCGCCGGGACAGGGTATCTATGGCTACACCTTC.

The genes are TRBV27 and TRBJ2-7; a possible D gene is TRBD1 (6 bases). With 6 bases removed from V and 6 bases from J, the gap between germline ends came to 12 bases. Germline CDR1 and CDR2: MNHEY and SMNVEV (reference sequence). The CDR3 is made up of 12 amino acids. The CDR3 here is CASRSGQFEQYF. CDR3 nucleotides: TGTGCCAGCAGAAGCGGACAGTTCGAGCAGTACTTC.

The sample holds a few counts of this clonotype. The chain combines TRBV15 with TRBJ2-3; 7 nucleotides line up with TRBD2. The J segment lost 3 bases and the V segment lost 1 base, leaving 1 base of the junction unmatched. The CDR3 spans 14 residues. CDR1 and CDR2 (germline): LNHNV, YYDKDF (reference sequence). The CDR3 spells CATSRVGGTDTQYF. For the CDR3, the DNA is TGTGCCACCAGCAGAGTGGGGGGGACAGATACGCAGTATTTT.

A few counts support this clonotype. This chain connects TRBV7-2 to TRBJ2-1, with unresolved D. Looked up from germline, CDR1 is SGHTA and CDR2 is FQGNSA. The ends were cut back, 0 bases at V and 4 bases at J, with 4 bases in the middle. CDR3 length equals 13 residues. In DNA, the CDR3 is TGTGCCAGCAGCTTAGCGTTATACAATGAGCAGTTCTTC. Translating it yields CASSLALYNEQFF.

This clonotype appeared a few times. The J gene is TRBJ1-2, the V gene TRBV20-1; 8 bases match TRBD1. This CDR3 is built from 12 residues. V trimming: 6 bases; J trimming: 4 bases; junction bases outside the gene matches: 4. From germline, CDR1 is DFQATT and CDR2 SNEGSKA (reference sequence). The CDR3 region has the DNA TGCAGTGCAAGGACAGGGTCCTATGGCTACACCTTC. Amino acid sequence: CSARTGSYGYTF.

The chain couples TRBV7-2 to TRBJ2-1; D is perhaps TRBD1 or TRBD2 (5 bases each). V was cut by 4 bases and J by 4 bases, with 8 bases left in between. Germline V CDR1 and CDR2: SGHTA, FQGNSA. The CDR3 is 13 amino acids. CDR3 DNA sequence: TGTGCCAGCAGCTCCTGGGGGTACAATGAGCAGTTCTTC. As protein: CASSSWGYNEQFF.

The chain couples TRBV27 to TRBJ2-3; possibly TRBD1 for D (6 bases). Germline V CDR1 and CDR2: MNHEY, SMNVEV (reference sequence). Trimming shortened V by 5 bases and J by 2 bases, and 11 bases separated the two germline ends. The CDR3 extends over 14 amino acids. As DNA, the CDR3 is TGTGCCAGCAGTCCCGGACAGTTCACAGATACGCAGTATTTT. Translated, it gives CASSPGQFTDTQYF.